What follows are 24 T cell receptor beta chains derived from one specimen sequenced in a study of Graves' ophthalmopathy and Graves' hyperthyroidism. Researchers took RNA transcripts and amplified TCR beta CDR3 regions from them. RT-PCR with HTBI primers came first, then second-round multiplex PCR. TCRdb re-derived calls from the multiplex PCR reads in MiXCR, one entry per CDR3 protein. The sample includes 20,000 to 25,000 distinct CDR3 sequences, roughly 50% seen only once; the top ten take 6% to 8%. The material sequenced was peripheral blood. These receptors were collected from an adult woman with stable Graves' hyperthyroidism.

The chain combines TRBV7-2 with TRBJ2-1, with no clear D. Germline assignment: CDR1 SGHTA and CDR2 FQGNSA. The V end was cut by 6 bases, the J end by 13 bases, with 13 bases between. The length of the CDR3 is 11 residues. The CDR3 sequence is CASSYRPIQFF. DNA for the CDR3: TGTGCCAGCAGTTATAGACCTATTCAGTTCTTC. Complete variable domain (other parts from reference TRBV7-2 and TRBJ2-1): GAGVSQSPSNKVTEKGKDVELRCDPISGHTALYWYRQSLGQGLEFLIYFQGNSAPDKSGLPSDRFSAERTGGSVSTLTIQRTQQEDSAVYLCASSYRPIQFFGPGTRLTVL.

This clonotype was seen many times. The chain combines TRBV20-1 with TRBJ1-1; the D is unclear. V shed 7 bases and J shed 3 bases, with 12 bases lying between them. The CDR3 totals 12 residues. Looked up from germline, CDR1 is DFQATT and CDR2 is SNEGSKA (reference sequence). This CDR3 reads CSVSVTDTEAFF. CDR3 coding DNA: TGCAGTGTTAGTGTGACGGACACTGAAGCTTTCTTT.

Concerning this clonotype itself: The junction differs from germline at one of its ends, possibly a read error. The rearrangement uses TRBV12-3 or TRBV12-4 and TRBJ2-1; maybe TRBD1 (6 bases). The CDR3 is made up of 15 amino acids. The CDR3: CASSPRGRGYNEQFF. The CDR3, as DNA: TGTGCCAGCAGTCCGAGGGGCAGGGGCTACAACGAGCAGTTCTTC.

This clonotype appeared once. This chain uses TRBV20-1 with TRBJ1-6; 7 bases map to TRBD1. V gave up 1 base and J gave up 9 bases; unmatched junction bases: 9. The CDR3 is 15 amino acids. Germline V gene lookup returns CDR1 DFQATT and CDR2 SNEGSKA (reference sequence). The CDR3 loop reads CSARVQSPGGSPLHF. The CDR3 DNA sequence: TGCAGTGCTAGAGTTCAGTCGCCAGGGGGTTCACCCCTCCACTTT.

J is TRBJ2-7 and V is TRBV7-6; 10 bases match TRBD2. The CDR3 sequence is 15 residues long. Germline V gives CDR1 SGHVS, CDR2 FNYEAQ. Trimming at V came to 2 bases and at J to 3 bases, leaving 4 bases not matched to a gene. The CDR3 nucleotides are TGTGCCAGCAGCTTAAGCAGCGGGGGGGGCTACGAGCAGTACTTC. This translates into CASSLSSGGGYEQYF.

The rearrangement joins TRBV20-1 to TRBJ2-1; 12 nucleotides agree with TRBD2. Germline loops: CDR1 DFQATT, CDR2 SNEGSKA (reference sequence). The CDR3 extends over 15 amino acids. V was clipped by 2 bases and J by 3 bases; unmatched bases: 2. The CDR3 is CSARPSGRDYNEQFF. The CDR3 nucleotides are TGCAGTGCTAGACCTAGCGGGAGGGACTACAATGAGCAGTTCTTC.

This clonotype was observed a few times. The rearrangement joins TRBV10-3 to TRBJ2-1, with D tentatively TRBD2 (5 bases). V lost 6 bases and J 8 bases, leaving 17 bases between the germline ends. Germline CDR1 is ENHRY and CDR2 is SYGVKD. The CDR3 consists of 14 residues. CDR3 sequence: CAISAQFGGDEQFF. The CDR3, as DNA: TGTGCCATCAGCGCTCAGTTCGGAGGAGATGAGCAGTTCTTC.

This clonotype is termed medium-sized (0.01 to 0.1%). The rearrangement links TRBV7-9 to TRBJ2-3, with 9 bases that match TRBD2. Germline CDR1 reads SEHNR; CDR2 reads FQNEAQ (reference sequence). V shed 4 bases and J 6 bases; nucleotides not matched to a gene: 5. The CDR3 loop spans 14 amino acids. The CDR3 region is CASSSASGIDTQYF. The CDR3 DNA is TGTGCCAGCAGCTCGGCTAGCGGGATTGATACGCAGTATTTT.

The chain combines TRBV29-1 with TRBJ1-3; D gene ambiguous. V dropped 1 base and J dropped 4 bases, with 8 bases sitting between them. Germline CDR1 and CDR2: SQVTM and ANQGSEA. The CDR3 consists of 13 residues. The CDR3 sequence is CSVEVGGGNTIYF. CDR3 DNA: TGCAGCGTTGAAGTGGGAGGAGGAAACACCATATATTTT.

CDR3 in amino acids: CASSILVFRRREFSYEQYF. CDR3 DNA sequence: TGTGCCAGTAGTATCCTCGTTTTCAGGAGGAGAGAATTCTCCTACGAGCAGTACTTC. The V and J genes are TRBV19 and TRBJ2-7, with D maybe TRBD2 (5 bases). V lost 3 bases, J lost 0 bases, and 24 bases lay in between. This CDR3 has 19 residues. Germline V gene lookup returns CDR1 LNHDA and CDR2 SQIVND (reference sequence).

V and J are TRBV5-1 and TRBJ1-2; D is unresolved. Germline V gene sequence: CDR1 SGHRS, CDR2 YFSETQ. The CDR3 runs 14 residues. Trimming stripped 0 bases from V and 8 bases from J, with 14 bases between. The CDR3 is CASSLVVDGSGYTF. CDR3 in DNA: TGCGCCAGCAGCTTGGTGGTGGACGGAAGCGGCTACACCTTC.

This clonotype was counted many times. The rearrangement joins TRBV3-1 to TRBJ2-7; weak D call: TRBD2 (5 bases). The CDR3 has 13 amino acids. Per the germline V gene, CDR1 is LGHDT and CDR2 is YNNKEL (reference sequence). V was shortened by 1 base and J by 3 bases, with 7 bases between the two germline ends. The CDR3 nucleotides are TGTGCCAGCAGCCAAGCCCGGGGCTACGAGCAGTACTTC. Its protein product is CASSQARGYEQYF.

This clonotype has at least ten counts. The chain uses TRBV30 and TRBJ2-7, with D unresolved. Germline CDR1 GTSNPN, CDR2 SVGIG (reference sequence). The CDR3 totals 13 residues. V lost 2 bases and J lost 2, with 10 bases in between. The CDR3 sequence is CAWSLGGAYEQYF. The CDR3 DNA reads as TGTGCCTGGAGTCTTGGTGGCGCCTACGAGCAGTACTTC.

This clonotype was counted at least ten times. The chain has TRBV18 and TRBJ2-7, with 7 bases matching TRBD1. CDR3 length: 14 residues. Germline CDR1 and CDR2: KGHSH and LQKENI. The V segment lost 6 bases and the J segment 3 bases; nucleotides outside the gene matches: 8. As DNA, the CDR3 is TGTGCCAGCTCCCAAAGAGGACAGGACTACGAGCAGTACTTC. Protein product: CASSQRGQDYEQYF.

This clonotype has more than one count but fewer than ten. No conserved phenylalanine or tryptophan ends this CDR3, so it is likely a read error. No DNA is shown, since the ends of the CDR3 on it are uncertain; the CDR3 is the one TCRdb lists. V gene TRBV7-2 combines with J gene TRBJ2-5; the table's D gene call, TRBD2, was not cross checked with the DNA. A total of 14 residues make up the CDR3, ends included. The germline V gene has CDR1 SGHTA and CDR2 FQGNSA. The CDR3 reads CASSWGGMRDSQNP.

This clonotype rates as medium-sized. The chain joins TRBV5-1 to TRBJ1-3; D is uncertain. In germline, CDR1 is SGHRS, CDR2 YFSETQ. The CDR3 totals 13 residues. The germline V and J ends were trimmed by 3 bases and 4 bases, with 8 bases remaining between them. CDR3 sequence (DNA): TGCGCCAGCAGCTCGCTCGCAGGAAACACCATATATTTT. Protein sequence: CASSSLAGNTIYF.

This clonotype came up once. The V and J genes are TRBV20-1 and TRBJ1-2; D is possibly TRBD1 (6 bases). The germline V gene has CDR1 DFQATT and CDR2 SNEGSKA (reference sequence). The V and J ends lost 0 bases and 7 bases respectively, with 12 bases between them. The CDR3 has 13 amino acids. The CDR3 DNA sequence: TGCAGTGCTAGAGATGAACAGGGTGGTGGCTACACCTTC. Residues: CSARDEQGGGYTF.

Many counts were recorded for this clonotype. The chain has TRBV7-9 and TRBJ2-2, with D tentatively TRBD1 (7 bases). Trimming shortened V by 5 bases and J by 6 bases, and 19 bases separated the two germline ends. CDR1 is SEHNR, CDR2 FQNEAQ, per germline (reference sequence). CDR3 size: 16 residues. The CDR3 coding sequence is TGTGCCAGCAGCACCCACCAGGGGGACTTCGCCGGGGAGCTGTTTTTT. It translates to CASSTHQGDFAGELFF.

The count of this clonotype is one. In this CDR3 the conserved last residue, phenylalanine or tryptophan, is missing, so a read error is likely. No DNA is shown, since the ends of the CDR3 on it are uncertain; the CDR3 is the one TCRdb lists. The chain links TRBV5-1 to TRBJ1-1; the table's D call TRBD1 went unverified against the DNA. The germline V gene has CDR1 SGHRS and CDR2 YFSETQ. Counting both end residues, the CDR3 totals 14 amino acids. The CDR3 loop reads CASSTGPMNTEAFS.

V gene TRBV2 combines with J gene TRBJ2-1, with D maybe TRBD2 (6 bases). V was clipped by 6 bases and J by 2 bases, with 8 bases between them. The CDR3 is 13 amino acids. Germline loops: CDR1 SNHLY, CDR2 FYNNEI. The CDR3 is CASSGSTYNEQFF. CDR3 coding DNA: TGTGCCAGCAGCGGGAGTACCTACAATGAGCAGTTCTTC.

Within the sample, this clonotype is medium-sized. This chain uses TRBV24-1 with TRBJ1-2, with a tentative D call TRBD1 (5 bases). The CDR3 has 13 amino acids. CDR1 and CDR2 from the germline V gene are KGHDR and SFDVKD. V lost 6 bases and J 3 bases, leaving 10 bases between the germline ends. The CDR3 spells CATSHQGDYGYTF. In DNA, the CDR3 is TGTGCCACCAGTCACCAGGGTGACTATGGCTACACCTTC.

V usage is TRBV27 and J usage is TRBJ1-1; D gene unclear. V shed 5 bases and J shed 9 bases, with 16 bases lying between them. Germline CDR1 and CDR2: MNHEY and SMNVEV (reference sequence). The CDR3 extends over 13 amino acids. The DNA of the CDR3 is TGTGCCAGCAGTAATAGCGGGAGGGAACAAGCTTTCTTT. Translating gives CASSNSGREQAFF.

This clonotype has at least ten counts. The V gene is TRBV28, the J gene TRBJ2-7; D is possibly TRBD1 (6 bases). The ends were cut back, 6 bases at V and 0 bases at J, with 15 bases in the middle. Germline CDR1 is MDHEN and CDR2 is SYDVKM. The CDR3 covers 15 residues. CDR3 sequence reads: CASRGPGQFSYEQYF. CDR3 DNA: TGTGCCAGCAGAGGACCGGGACAATTCTCCTACGAGCAGTACTTC.

The chain has TRBV19 and TRBJ2-2, with D perhaps TRBD2 (5 bases). The germline CDR1 and CDR2 sequences are LNHDA and SQIVND (reference sequence). CDR3 length: 12 amino acids. V dropped 6 bases and J dropped 8 bases, with 10 bases sitting between them. The chain's CDR3 is CASREVSGELFF. DNA of the CDR3: TGTGCCAGTAGGGAGGTCTCTGGGGAGCTGTTTTTT.